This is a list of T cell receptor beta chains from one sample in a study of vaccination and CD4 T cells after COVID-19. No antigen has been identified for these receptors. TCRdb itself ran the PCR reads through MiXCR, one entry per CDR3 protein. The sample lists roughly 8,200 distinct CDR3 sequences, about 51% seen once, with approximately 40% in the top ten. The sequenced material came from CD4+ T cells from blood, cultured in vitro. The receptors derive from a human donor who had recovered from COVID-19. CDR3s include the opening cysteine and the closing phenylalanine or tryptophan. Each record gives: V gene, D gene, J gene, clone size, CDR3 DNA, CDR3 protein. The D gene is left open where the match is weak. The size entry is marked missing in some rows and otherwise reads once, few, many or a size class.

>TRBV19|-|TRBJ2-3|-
TGTGCCAGTAGTATTGGGACGTTCAGCACAGATACGCAGTATTTT
CASSIGTFSTDTQYF
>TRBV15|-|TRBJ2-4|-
TGTGCCACCAGCAGAGTGTCGGGTCCGGTAGCCAAAAACATTCAGTACTTC
CATSRVSGPVAKNIQYF
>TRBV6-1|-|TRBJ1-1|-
TGTGCCAGCACCTGGGTAAGGAACACTGAAGCTTTCTTT
CASTWVRNTEAFF
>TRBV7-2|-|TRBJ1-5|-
TGTGCCAGCAGCTTAGTTGGGGGCTCCAATCAGCCCCAGCATTTT
CASSLVGGSNQPQHF
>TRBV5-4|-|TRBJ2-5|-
TGTGCCAGCAGCCCCCAAGGGGAAAGGGGCAGTGAGACCCAGTACTTC
CASSPQGERGSETQYF
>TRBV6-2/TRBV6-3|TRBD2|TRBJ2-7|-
TGTGCCAGCAGCCGAGCGGGAGTATCCTACGAGCAGTACTTC
CASSRAGVSYEQYF
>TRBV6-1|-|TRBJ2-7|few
TGTGCCAGCAGTGAAGCGGTTACCTACGAGCAGTACTTC
CASSEAVTYEQYF
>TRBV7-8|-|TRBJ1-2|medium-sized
TGTGCCAGCAGCTTAGGACAGTACTATGGCTACACCTTC
CASSLGQYYGYTF
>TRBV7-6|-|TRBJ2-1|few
TGTGCCAGCAGCTTAGTCTACTTGGGAGATGAGCAGTTCTTC
CASSLVYLGDEQFF
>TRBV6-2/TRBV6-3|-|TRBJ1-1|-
TGTGCCAGCAGCTATAGGACGGACACTGAAGCTTTCTTT
CASSYRTDTEAFF
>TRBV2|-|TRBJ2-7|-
TGTGCCAGCAGGAGGACATTGAGCTCCTACGAGCAGTACTTC
CASRRTLSSYEQYF
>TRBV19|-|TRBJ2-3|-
TGTGCCAGTAGTGACCCAGCGGCGGGGACAGATACGCAGTATTTT
CASSDPAAGTDTQYF
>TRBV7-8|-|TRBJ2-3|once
TGTGCCAGCAGCTTTGTCCAGGGGATCACAGATACGCAGTATTTT
CASSFVQGITDTQYF
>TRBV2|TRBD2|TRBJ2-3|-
TGTGCCAGCAAGACTAGCGGGGGGGCCTATGTTTCAGATACGCAGTATTTT
CASKTSGGAYVSDTQYF
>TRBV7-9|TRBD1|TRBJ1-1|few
TGTGCCAGCAGCCCGTCAGGGGGTGGGACTGAAGCTTTCTTT
CASSPSGGGTEAFF
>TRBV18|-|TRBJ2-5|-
TGTGCCAGCTCACCACCTGGCCGGGGGGCCAAGGAGACCCAGTACTTC
CASSPPGRGAKETQYF
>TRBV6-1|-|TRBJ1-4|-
TGTGCCAGCAGTGAACCCCGCACAGGTCTCAATGAAAAACTGTTTTTT
CASSEPRTGLNEKLFF
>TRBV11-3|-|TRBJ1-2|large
TGTGCCAGCAGCTTAGGGAAAAGGGGCTACACCTTC
CASSLGKRGYTF
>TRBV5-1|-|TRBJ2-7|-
TGCGCCAGCAGCTTGGTCGGGGGAAGGAGCTCCTACGAGCAGTACTTC
CASSLVGGRSSYEQYF
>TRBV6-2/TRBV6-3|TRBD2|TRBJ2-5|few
TGTGCCAGCAGTTACGGGGGGGTCCTCAGGGAGGAGACCCAGTACTTC
CASSYGGVLREETQYF
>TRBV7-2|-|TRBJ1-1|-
TGTGCCAGCAGCTCCCAGGTGACGAACACTGAAGCTTTCTTT
CASSSQVTNTEAFF
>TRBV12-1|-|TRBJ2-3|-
TGTGCCAGCAGCTTTCCTGATACGCAGTATTTT
CASSFPDTQYF
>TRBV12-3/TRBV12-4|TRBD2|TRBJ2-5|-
TGTGCCAGCAGTTATTGGACTAGCGGGGGTGAGACCCAGTACTTC
CASSYWTSGGETQYF
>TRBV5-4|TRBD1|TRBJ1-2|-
TGTGCCAGCAGCTTCCGGGGGACAGACGGCTACACCTTC
CASSFRGTDGYTF
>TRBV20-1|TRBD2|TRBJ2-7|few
TGCAGTGCCGCTGGACTAGTAGCCTACGAGCAGTACTTC
CSAAGLVAYEQYF
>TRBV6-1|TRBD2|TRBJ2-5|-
TGTGCCAGCAGAGTTGGAAGCGGGAGGAGCTCGACCCAGTACTTC
CASRVGSGRSSTQYF
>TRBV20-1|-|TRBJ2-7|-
TGCAGTGCAAAACAGGGATCCGCCACCTACGAGCAGTACTTC
CSAKQGSATYEQYF
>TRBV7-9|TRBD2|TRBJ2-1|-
TGTGCCAGCAGCTCGACTAGCGGGAGTGCCTACAATGAGCAGTTCTTC
CASSSTSGSAYNEQFF
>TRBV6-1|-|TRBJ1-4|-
TGTGCCAGCCGAGGCGAAAAACTGTTTTTT
CASRGEKLFF
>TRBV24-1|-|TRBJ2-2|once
TGTGCCACCAGTGATTTCCGGTGGGGGGGCAGCACCGGGGAGCTGTTTTTT
CATSDFRWGGSTGELFF
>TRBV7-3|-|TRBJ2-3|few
TGTGCCAGCAGCTTAGGGGGCGGAATAACGTCCACAGATACGCAGTATTTT
CASSLGGGITSTDTQYF
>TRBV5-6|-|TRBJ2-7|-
TGTGCCAGCAGCCCCGGGGACCGAATAATCCACGAGCAGTACTTC
CASSPGDRIIHEQYF
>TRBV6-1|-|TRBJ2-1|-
TGTGCCAGCAACCGCGGGGGCGGGGATGAGCAGTTCTTC
CASNRGGGDEQFF
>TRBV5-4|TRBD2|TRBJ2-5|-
TGTGCCAGCAGCCGAGGGACTAGCGGGAGGGCCGAGACCCAGTACTTC
CASSRGTSGRAETQYF
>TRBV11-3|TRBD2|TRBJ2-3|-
TGTGCCAGCAGCTTAGGCCCTCTAGCGGGGTCCACAGATACGCAGTATTTT
CASSLGPLAGSTDTQYF
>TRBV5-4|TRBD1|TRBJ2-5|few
TGTGCCAGCCGCGCCCGGGACAGGGTTGAGACCCAGTACTTC
CASRARDRVETQYF
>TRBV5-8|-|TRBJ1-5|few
TGTGCCAGCAGCTACGACCGCGGTCAGCCCCAGCATTTT
CASSYDRGQPQHF
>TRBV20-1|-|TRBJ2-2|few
TGCAGTGCGCCGTGGACCCCACACACCGGGGAGCTGTTTTTT
CSAPWTPHTGELFF
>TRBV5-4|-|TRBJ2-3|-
TGTGCCAGCAGTCAGACCCGGGCCACAGATACGCAGTATTTT
CASSQTRATDTQYF
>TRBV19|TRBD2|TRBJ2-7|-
TGTGCCAGTAGTATAGGGGCGGGGGGCGGCCCAAAACACTTC
CASSIGAGGGPKHF
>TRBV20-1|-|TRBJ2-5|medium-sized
TGCAGTGCTAGAGATCTCTGGGGCCCCGATGGTGCAGAGACCCAGTACTTC
CSARDLWGPDGAETQYF
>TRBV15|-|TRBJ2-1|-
TGTGCCACCAGCAGAGACGAACGGGGCGTCCCCTACAATGAGCAGTTCTTC
CATSRDERGVPYNEQFF
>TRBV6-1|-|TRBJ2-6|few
TGTGCCGGGAGGTGGCCCAGCTACTCTGGGGCCAACGTCCTGACTTTC
CAGRWPSYSGANVLTF
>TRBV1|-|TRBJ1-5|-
TGCACCACGCATCGGAATACAGTCAATCAGCCCCAGCATTTT
CTTHRNTVNQPQHF
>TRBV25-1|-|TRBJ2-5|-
TGTGCCAGCAGCGAGGAGGCCCCTATAGAGACCCAGTACTTC
CASSEEAPIETQYF
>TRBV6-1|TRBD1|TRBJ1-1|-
TGTGCCAGCAATACAAGGGGACAGGGGCTGAACACTGAAGCTTTCTTT
CASNTRGQGLNTEAFF
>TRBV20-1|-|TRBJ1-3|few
TGCAGTGCTAGAGCCATCAGAGGAGGGGGGTCTGGAAACACCATATATTTT
CSARAIRGGGSGNTIYF
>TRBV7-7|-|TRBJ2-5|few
TGTGCTAGCAGCTTAAACCTAGGACAAGAGACCCAGTACTTC
CASSLNLGQETQYF
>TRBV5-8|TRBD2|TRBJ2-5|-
TGTGCCAGCAGCCCGCCCGGGACTAGCGGGAGGGCAGAGACCCAGTACTTC
CASSPPGTSGRAETQYF
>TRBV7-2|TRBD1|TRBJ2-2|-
TGTGCCAGCAGCTTATGGGATACAGGGGGCGCCGGTACCGGGGAGCTGTTTTTT
CASSLWDTGGAGTGELFF
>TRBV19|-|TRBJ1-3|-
TGTGCCAGTTGCCGTGCGAACACCATATATTTT
CASCRANTIYF